Sequencing of this TCR beta chain was carried out in a study of control samples from healthy donors and cancer patients. V was clipped by 0 bases and J by 9 bases; unmatched bases: 13. CDR1 is LGHDT, CDR2 YNNKEL, per germline (reference sequence). The CDR3 contains 17 residues. Produced via immunoSEQ multiplex PCR; TCRdb's table is partial and in-frame only. The table has 75,000 to 90,000 clones, roughly 90% seen once. This clone was seen only once. The rearrangement joins TRBV3-1 (or the pseudogene TRBV3-2) to TRBJ2-1; 8 bases line up with TRBD2. The TCR sequence derives from a man aged 45-65 years in good health. Input material: blood. CDR3 amino acids: CASSQDWRLANLVEQFF. The CDR3 DNA reads TGTGCCAGCAGCCAAGACTGGAGACTAGCGAATCTGGTTGAGCAGTTCTTC.